This T cell receptor beta chain was captured by sequencing in a study of cytomegalovirus exposure and HLA in healthy donors. General study points: Among TCR beta chains, those listed as cytomegalovirus-associated numbered over 150. Later analysis showed most CMV-associated TCR beta chains appearing HLA-restricted.

This clone is a singleton in its sample. No antigen is known for it. The CDR3 loop spans 14 amino acids. CDR1 is SGHRS, CDR2 YFSETQ, per germline. The V end lost 3 bases, the J end lost 4 bases, and 11 bases lay between the germline ends. The study ran its PCR with 60 Vbeta and 13 Jbeta primers. Libraries were prepared by immunoSEQ multiplex PCR; TCRdb keeps only in-frame clonotypes and omits some of them. The sample has more than 95,000 clones; roughly 70% are singletons. Sequencing was carried out using PBMCs. The genes are TRBV5-1 and TRBJ1-5, with D perhaps TRBD1 (5 bases). This receptor was identified in a woman aged 18-29 years in good health and CMV-seronegative. The CDR3 region has the DNA TGCGCCAGCAGCTGGGGGACTTCTAATCAGCCCCAGCATTTT. Protein product: CASSWGTSNQPQHF.